The T cell receptor beta chain described here comes from a study of shared clonotypes between healthy human individuals. Study summary: Each donor's CD4 naive and CD4 memory cells filled three plates apiece, CD8 naive two, and CD8 memory one.

The CDR3 is 16 residues long. With 4 bases removed from V and 1 base from J, the gap between germline ends came to 16 bases. Germline CDR1 and CDR2: MDHEN and SYDVKM. A note on this clone: Its target is unknown. Within the sample, other DNA sequences also encode this same CDR3.

Overall study findings and caveats: Naive CD4 clonotypes were shared across several donors at roughly 5%.

Assay used: immunoSEQ multiplex PCR; TCRdb lists only in-frame clones, some missing. There are approximately 2.1 million clones in the sample; approximately 95% occur only once, and 0.35% to 0.45% lies in the top ten. Sequenced sample: naive CD4+ T cells from PBMCs. Subset described: CD45RA+ positively selected. This receptor was obtained from a man aged 18 to 30 in good health. Some clones in this sample may be carry-over from other donors' samples. The chain is built from TRBV28 and TRBJ2-5; D is perhaps TRBD2 (7 bases). The CDR3 DNA reads as TGTGCCAGCAGTTCCTTAGGGGCGGGGGCCCAAGAGACCCAGTACTTC. Residues: CASSSLGAGAQETQYF.